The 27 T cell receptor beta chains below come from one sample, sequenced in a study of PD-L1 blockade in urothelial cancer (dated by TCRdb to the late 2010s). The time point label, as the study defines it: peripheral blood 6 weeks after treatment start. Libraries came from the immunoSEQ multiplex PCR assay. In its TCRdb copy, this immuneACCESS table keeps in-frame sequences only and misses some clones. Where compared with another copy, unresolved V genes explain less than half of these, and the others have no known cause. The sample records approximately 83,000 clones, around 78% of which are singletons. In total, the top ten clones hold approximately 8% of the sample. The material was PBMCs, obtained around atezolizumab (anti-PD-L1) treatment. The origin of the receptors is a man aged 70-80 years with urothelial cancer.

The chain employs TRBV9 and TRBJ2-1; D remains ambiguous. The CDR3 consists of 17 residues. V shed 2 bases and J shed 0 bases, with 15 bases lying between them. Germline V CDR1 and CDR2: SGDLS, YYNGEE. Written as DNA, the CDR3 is TGTGCCAGCAGCGTCACCGAAACCGCACACTCCTACAATGAGCAGTTCTTC. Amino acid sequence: CASSVTETAHSYNEQFF.

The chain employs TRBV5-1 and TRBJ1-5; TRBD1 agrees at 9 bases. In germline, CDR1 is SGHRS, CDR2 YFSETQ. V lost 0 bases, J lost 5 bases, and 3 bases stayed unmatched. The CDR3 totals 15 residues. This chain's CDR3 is CASSLGGQGHQPQHF. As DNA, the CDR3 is TGCGCCAGCAGCTTGGGGGGACAGGGCCATCAGCCCCAGCATTTT.

The CDR3 sequence is CASSENPASGSLNEQFF. For the CDR3, the DNA is TGTGCCAGCAGTGAAAACCCCGCTAGCGGGAGCCTCAATGAGCAGTTCTTC. The J gene is TRBJ2-1, the V gene TRBV2; 10 bases align to TRBD2. Trimming at V came to 2 bases and at J to 6 bases, leaving 10 bases not matched to a gene. The germline gives CDR1 SNHLY, CDR2 FYNNEI. The CDR3 is made up of 17 amino acids.

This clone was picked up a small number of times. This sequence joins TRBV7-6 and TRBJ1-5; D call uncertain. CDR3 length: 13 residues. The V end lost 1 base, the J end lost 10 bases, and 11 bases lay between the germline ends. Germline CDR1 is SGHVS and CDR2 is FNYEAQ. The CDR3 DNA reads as TGTGCCAGCAGCTTAGGGCCCCTGCTCCCCCAGCATTTT. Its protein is CASSLGPLLPQHF.

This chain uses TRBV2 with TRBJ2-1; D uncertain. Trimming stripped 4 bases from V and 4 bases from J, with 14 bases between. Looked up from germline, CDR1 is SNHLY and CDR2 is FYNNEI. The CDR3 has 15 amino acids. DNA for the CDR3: TGTGCCAGCAGTGGTACAGCAGCTCTTTACAATGAGCAGTTCTTC. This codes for CASSGTAALYNEQFF.

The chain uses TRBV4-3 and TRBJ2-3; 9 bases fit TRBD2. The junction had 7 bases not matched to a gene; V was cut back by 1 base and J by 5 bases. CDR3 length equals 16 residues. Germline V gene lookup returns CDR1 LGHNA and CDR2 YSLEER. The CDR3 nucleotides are TGCGCCAGCAGCCAAGGAATAGCGGGAGCGGTAGATACGCAGTATTTT. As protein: CASSQGIAGAVDTQYF.

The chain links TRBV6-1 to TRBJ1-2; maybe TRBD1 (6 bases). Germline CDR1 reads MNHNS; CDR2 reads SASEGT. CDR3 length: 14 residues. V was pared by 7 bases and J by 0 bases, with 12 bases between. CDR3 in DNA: TGTGCCAGCAAGACAGGCGCCGCTAACTATGGCTACACCTTC. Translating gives CASKTGAANYGYTF.

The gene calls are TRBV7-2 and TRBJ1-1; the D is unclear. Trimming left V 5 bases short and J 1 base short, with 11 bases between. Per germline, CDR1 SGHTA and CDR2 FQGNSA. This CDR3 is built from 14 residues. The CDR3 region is CASSIRSGNTEAFF. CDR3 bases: TGTGCCAGCAGCATAAGGTCAGGGAACACTGAAGCTTTCTTT.

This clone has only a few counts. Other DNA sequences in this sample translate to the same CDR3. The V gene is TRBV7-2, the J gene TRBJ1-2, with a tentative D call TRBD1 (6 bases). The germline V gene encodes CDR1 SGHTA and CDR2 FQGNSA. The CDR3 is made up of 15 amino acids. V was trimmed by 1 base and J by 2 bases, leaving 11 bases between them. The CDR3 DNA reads TGTGCCAGCAGCTTAGGACAGGCTGGAAACTATGGCTACACCTTC. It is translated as CASSLGQAGNYGYTF.

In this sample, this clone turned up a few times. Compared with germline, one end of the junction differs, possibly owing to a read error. The CDR3: CASSVLDRVNF. The CDR3 DNA reads TGTGCCAGTAGTGTGCTGGACAGGGTAAATTTT. The chain links TRBV19 to TRBJ1-5; 8 bases are shared with TRBD1. Germline CDR1 reads LNHDA; CDR2 reads SQIVND (reference sequence). The length of the CDR3 is 11 residues. Full variable domain (missing parts from reference TRBV19 and TRBJ1-5): DGGITQSPKYLFRKEGQNVTLSCEQNLNHDAMYWYRQDPGQGLRLIYYSQIVNDFQKGDIAEGYSVSREKKESFPLTVTSAQKNPTAFYLCASSVLDRVNFGDGTRLSIL.

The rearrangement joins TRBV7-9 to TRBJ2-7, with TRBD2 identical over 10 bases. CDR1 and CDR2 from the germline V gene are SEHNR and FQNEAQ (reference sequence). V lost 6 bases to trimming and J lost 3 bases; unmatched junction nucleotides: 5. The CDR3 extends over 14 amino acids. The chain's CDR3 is CASSQGTSDYEQYF. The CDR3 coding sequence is TGTGCCAGCAGTCAAGGGACTAGCGACTACGAGCAGTACTTC. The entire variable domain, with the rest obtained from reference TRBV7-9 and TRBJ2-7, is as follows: DTGVSQNPRHKITKRGQNVTFRCDPISEHNRLYWYRQTLGQGPEFLTYFQNEAQLEKSRLLSDRFSAERPKGSFSTLEIQRTEQGDSAMYLCASSQGTSDYEQYFGPGTRLTVT.

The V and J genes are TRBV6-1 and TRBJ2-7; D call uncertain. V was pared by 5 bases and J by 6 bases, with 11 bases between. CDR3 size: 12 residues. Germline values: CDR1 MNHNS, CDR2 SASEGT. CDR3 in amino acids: CASSLYSREQYF. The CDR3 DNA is TGTGCCAGCAGTTTATACAGTCGCGAGCAGTACTTC.

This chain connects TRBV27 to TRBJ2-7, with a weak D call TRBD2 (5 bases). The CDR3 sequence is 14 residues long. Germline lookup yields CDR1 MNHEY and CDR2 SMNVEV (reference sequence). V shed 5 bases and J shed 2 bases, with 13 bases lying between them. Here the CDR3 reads CASSASGLPYEQYF. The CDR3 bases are TGTGCCAGCAGTGCAAGCGGTCTTCCCTACGAGCAGTACTTC.

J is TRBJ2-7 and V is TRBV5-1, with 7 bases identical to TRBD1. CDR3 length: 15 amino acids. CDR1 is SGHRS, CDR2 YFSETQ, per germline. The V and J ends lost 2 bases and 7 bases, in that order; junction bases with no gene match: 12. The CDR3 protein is CASSLSTDRAAEQYF. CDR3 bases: TGCGCCAGCAGCTTAAGCACCGACAGGGCGGCGGAGCAGTACTTC. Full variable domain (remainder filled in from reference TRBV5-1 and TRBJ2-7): KAGVTQTPRYLIKTRGQQVTLSCSPISGHRSVSWYQQTPGQGLQFLFEYFSETQRNKGNFPGRFSGRQFSNSRSEMNVSTLELGDSALYLCASSLSTDRAAEQYFGPGTRLTVT.

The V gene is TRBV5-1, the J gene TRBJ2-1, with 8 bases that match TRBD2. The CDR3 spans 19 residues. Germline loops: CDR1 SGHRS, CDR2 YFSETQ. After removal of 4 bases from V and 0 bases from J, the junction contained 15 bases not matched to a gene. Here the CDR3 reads CASSPGVWAGGPSYNEQFF. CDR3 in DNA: TGCGCCAGCAGCCCGGGGGTATGGGCGGGGGGCCCCTCCTACAATGAGCAGTTCTTC.

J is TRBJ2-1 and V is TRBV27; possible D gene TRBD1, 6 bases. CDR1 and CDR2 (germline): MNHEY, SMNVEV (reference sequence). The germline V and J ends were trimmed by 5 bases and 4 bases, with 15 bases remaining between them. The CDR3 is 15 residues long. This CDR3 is CASSPGQGRYNEQFF. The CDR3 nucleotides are TGTGCCAGCAGTCCCGGCCAGGGGAGATACAATGAGCAGTTCTTC.

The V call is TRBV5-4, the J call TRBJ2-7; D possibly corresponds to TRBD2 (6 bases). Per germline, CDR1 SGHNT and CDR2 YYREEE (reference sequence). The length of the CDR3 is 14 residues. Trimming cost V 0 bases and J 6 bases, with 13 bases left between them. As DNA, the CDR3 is TGTGCCAGCAGCTTGGCGGGAGCGAGGATCGAGCAGTACTTC. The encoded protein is CASSLAGARIEQYF.

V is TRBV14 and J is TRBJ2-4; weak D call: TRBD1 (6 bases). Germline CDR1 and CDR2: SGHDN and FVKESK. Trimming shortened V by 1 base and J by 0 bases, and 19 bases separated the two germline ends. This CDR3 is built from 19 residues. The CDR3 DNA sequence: TGTGCCAGCAGCCAAGCCCATGGGACGGACAGAATAGCCAAAAACATTCAGTACTTC. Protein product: CASSQAHGTDRIAKNIQYF.

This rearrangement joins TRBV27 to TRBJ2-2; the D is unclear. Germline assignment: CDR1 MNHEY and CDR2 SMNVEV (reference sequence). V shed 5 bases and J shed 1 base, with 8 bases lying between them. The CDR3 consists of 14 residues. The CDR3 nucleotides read TGTGCCAGCAGTAATAACAGGAACACCGGGGAGCTGTTTTTT. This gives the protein CASSNNRNTGELFF.

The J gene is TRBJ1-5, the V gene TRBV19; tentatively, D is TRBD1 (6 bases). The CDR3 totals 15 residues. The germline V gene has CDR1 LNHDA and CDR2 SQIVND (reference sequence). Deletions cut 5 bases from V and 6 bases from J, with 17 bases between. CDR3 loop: CASSPLLGAGQPQHF. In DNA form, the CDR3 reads TGTGCCAGTAGTCCCCTATTGGGGGCGGGTCAGCCCCAGCATTTT.

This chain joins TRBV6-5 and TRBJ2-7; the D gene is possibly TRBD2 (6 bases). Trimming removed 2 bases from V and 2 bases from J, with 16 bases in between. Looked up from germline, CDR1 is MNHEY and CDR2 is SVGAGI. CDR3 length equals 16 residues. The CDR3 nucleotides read TGTGCCAGCAGTTACAGGGGCGGGATGAGCGCCTACGAGCAGTACTTC. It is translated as CASSYRGGMSAYEQYF.

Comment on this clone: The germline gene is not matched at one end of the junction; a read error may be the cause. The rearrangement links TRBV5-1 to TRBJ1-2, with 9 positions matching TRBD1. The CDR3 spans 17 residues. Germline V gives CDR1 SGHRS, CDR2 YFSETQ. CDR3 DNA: TGCGCCAGCAGTTTGGAGGGACAGGGAGGAGCGAACTATGGCTACACCTTC. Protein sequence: CASSLEGQGGANYGYTF.

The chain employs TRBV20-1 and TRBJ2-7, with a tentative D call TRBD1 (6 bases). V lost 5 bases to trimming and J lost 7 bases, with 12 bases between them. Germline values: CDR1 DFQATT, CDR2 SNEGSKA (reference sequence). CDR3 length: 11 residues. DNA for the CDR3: TGCAGTGCTGCCACAGGGAATGAGCAGTACTTC. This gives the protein CSAATGNEQYF.

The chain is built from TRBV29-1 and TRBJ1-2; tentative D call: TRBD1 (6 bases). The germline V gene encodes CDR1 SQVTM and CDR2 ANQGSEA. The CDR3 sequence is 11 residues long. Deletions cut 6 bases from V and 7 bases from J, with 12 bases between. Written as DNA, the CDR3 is TGCAGCGTAGCCGGGACACCTGGCTACACCTTC. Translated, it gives CSVAGTPGYTF.

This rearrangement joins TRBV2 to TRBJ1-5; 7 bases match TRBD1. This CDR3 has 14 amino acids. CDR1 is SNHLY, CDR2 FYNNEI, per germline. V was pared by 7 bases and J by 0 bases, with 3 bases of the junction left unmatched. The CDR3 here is CASTDRASNQPQHF. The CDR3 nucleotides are TGTGCCAGCACCGACAGGGCTAGCAATCAGCCCCAGCATTTT.

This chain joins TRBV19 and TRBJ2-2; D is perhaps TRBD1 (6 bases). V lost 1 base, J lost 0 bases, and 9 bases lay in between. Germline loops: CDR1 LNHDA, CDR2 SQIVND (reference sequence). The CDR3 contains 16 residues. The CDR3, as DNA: TGTGCCAGTAGTATAGGGCACAGGGCGAACACCGGGGAGCTGTTTTTT. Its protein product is CASSIGHRANTGELFF.

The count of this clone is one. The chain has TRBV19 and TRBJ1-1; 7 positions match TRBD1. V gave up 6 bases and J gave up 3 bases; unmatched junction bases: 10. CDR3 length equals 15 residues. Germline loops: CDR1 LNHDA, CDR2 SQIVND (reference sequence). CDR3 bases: TGTGCCAGTAGCCAATCCGGACAGGAGTACACTGAAGCTTTCTTT. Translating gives CASSQSGQEYTEAFF.